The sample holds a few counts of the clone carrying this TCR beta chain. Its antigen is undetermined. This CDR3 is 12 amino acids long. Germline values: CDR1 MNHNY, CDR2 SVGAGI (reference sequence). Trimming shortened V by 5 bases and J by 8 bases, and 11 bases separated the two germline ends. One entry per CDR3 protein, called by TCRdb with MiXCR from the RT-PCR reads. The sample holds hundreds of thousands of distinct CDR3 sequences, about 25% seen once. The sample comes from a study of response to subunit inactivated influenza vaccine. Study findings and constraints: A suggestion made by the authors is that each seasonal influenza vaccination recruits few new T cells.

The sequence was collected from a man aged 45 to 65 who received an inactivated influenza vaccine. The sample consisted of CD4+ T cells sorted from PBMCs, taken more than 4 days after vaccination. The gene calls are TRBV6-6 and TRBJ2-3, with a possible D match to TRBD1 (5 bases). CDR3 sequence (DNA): TGTGCCAGCAGTCCCGAAAGGGGTACGCAGTATTTT. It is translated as CASSPERGTQYF.